One and the same sample provided the 12 T cell receptor beta chains below, sequenced in a study of blood T cells in healthy people across ages. The use of a sample-barcoded 5' primer and a J-beta primer mix characterized a second PCR of roughly 6 to 11 cycles. TCRdb re-derived calls from the 5' RACE reads in MiXCR, one entry per CDR3 protein. The profile shows 1,500,000 or so distinct CDR3 sequences, roughly two fifths of them singletons. Sequencing used blood. The receptors derive from a woman between 18 and 29 years old in good health.

This clonotype was picked up a small number of times. This chain connects TRBV12-3 or TRBV12-4 to TRBJ1-2; no definite D call. The length of the CDR3 is 14 residues. V gave up 6 bases and J gave up 8 bases, with 19 bases separating them. The CDR3 here is CASRYSGRAGGYTF. The CDR3 DNA reads as TGTGCCAGCAGATACTCCGGACGAGCAGGCGGCTACACCTTC.

This chain connects TRBV7-2 to TRBJ1-6, with 9 bases matching TRBD1. Germline trimming cut 5 bases from V and 15 bases from J; bases unmatched to any gene: 5. Germline V gives CDR1 SGHTA, CDR2 FQGNSA. The length of the CDR3 is 12 residues. DNA for the CDR3: TGTGCCAGCAGCCCCGGGACAGGGCTCCTCCACTTT. It is translated as CASSPGTGLLHF.

V gene TRBV20-1 combines with J gene TRBJ2-7; tentatively, D is TRBD2 (6 bases). There are 14 residues in the CDR3. V shed 7 bases and J shed 4 bases, with 20 bases lying between them. Germline lookup yields CDR1 DFQATT and CDR2 SNEGSKA (reference sequence). For the CDR3, the DNA is TGCAGTGGTTTCACCGGGCCCGGGGGTTACGAGCAGTACTTC. Protein product: CSGFTGPGGYEQYF.

V is TRBV10-3 and J is TRBJ1-1; no clear D gene. Per the germline V gene, CDR1 is ENHRY and CDR2 is SYGVKD. This CDR3 is built from 14 residues. Trimming removed 2 bases at V and 1 base at J, with 8 bases between. The CDR3, as DNA: TGTGCCATCAGTGAGACCACAGCGAACACTGAAGCTTTCTTT. Protein: CAISETTANTEAFF.

The genes are TRBV4-1 and TRBJ2-5, with D hard to call. The V gene lost 0 bases and the J gene lost 2 bases, with 7 bases spanning the gap. The CDR3 has 14 residues. Germline lookup yields CDR1 MGHRA and CDR2 YSYEKL. Here the CDR3 DNA reads TGCGCCAGCAGCCAAGAATGGCAGCAAGAGACCCAGTACTTC. It codes for CASSQEWQQETQYF.

This sequence joins TRBV7-2 and TRBJ2-3; possible D gene TRBD1, 6 bases. The germline V gene has CDR1 SGHTA and CDR2 FQGNSA. V was trimmed by 2 bases and J by 4 bases, leaving 10 bases between them. This CDR3 has 14 residues. The CDR3 is CASSLPGVPDTQYF. Written as DNA, the CDR3 is TGTGCCAGCAGCTTACCAGGGGTTCCAGATACGCAGTATTTT.

This clonotype has at least ten counts. The chain combines TRBV29-1 with TRBJ2-3; 10 nucleotides agree with TRBD2. CDR3 length: 12 amino acids. V trimming: 7 bases; J trimming: 4 bases; junction bases outside the gene matches: 2. CDR1 and CDR2 from the germline V gene are SQVTM and ANQGSEA. CDR3 loop: CSGGLAADTQYF. Written as DNA, the CDR3 is TGCAGCGGAGGACTAGCGGCAGATACGCAGTATTTT.

This clonotype was detected only a few times. V gene TRBV6-6 combines with J gene TRBJ2-7; 8 bases align to TRBD1. J lost 0 bases, V lost 5 bases, and 6 bases had no gene match. The CDR3 length is 15 residues. CDR1 is MNHNY, CDR2 SVGAGI, per germline (reference sequence). This CDR3 reads CASSRGQDDSYEQYF. CDR3 DNA: TGTGCCAGCAGTCGGGGACAGGACGACTCCTACGAGCAGTACTTC.

This clonotype was seen only a few times. The J gene is TRBJ2-7, the V gene TRBV12-3 or TRBV12-4; TRBD2 matches 10 bases. The trim removed 5 bases at V and 9 bases at J, leaving 10 bases unmatched. The CDR3 extends over 14 amino acids. CDR3 loop: CASSLPSGRGSQYF. The CDR3 nucleotides read TGTGCCAGCAGTCTTCCTAGCGGGAGAGGCTCGCAGTACTTC.

The rearrangement joins TRBV6-6 to TRBJ1-2, with a tentative D call TRBD1 (5 bases). V lost 5 bases, J lost 8 bases, and 12 bases lay in between. This CDR3 contains 12 residues. Germline CDR1 MNHNY, CDR2 SVGAGI (reference sequence). CDR3 bases: TGTGCCAGCAGTCCGATGGGGCCCGGCTACACCTTC. It codes for CASSPMGPGYTF.

This clonotype turned up a few times. The V and J genes are TRBV27 and TRBJ2-7; 8 bases are a match to TRBD1. Trimming took 3 bases from V and 4 from J; bases not matched to a gene: 5. This CDR3 spans 14 amino acids. Germline V gene lookup returns CDR1 MNHEY and CDR2 SMNVEV (reference sequence). CDR3 DNA sequence: TGTGCCAGCAGTTTGTTGGACAGGGCATACGAGCAGTACTTC. It codes for CASSLLDRAYEQYF.

The rearrangement joins TRBV6-5 to TRBJ1-2; D gene uncertain. Trimming took 5 bases from V and 5 from J, leaving 18 bases between them. Germline V gene data show CDR1 as MNHEY and CDR2 as SVGAGI. The CDR3 is 15 amino acids. The CDR3 DNA is TGTGCCAGCAGTCCCCCGGATGGCAGCCCTTATGGCTACACCTTC. Its translation: CASSPPDGSPYGYTF.